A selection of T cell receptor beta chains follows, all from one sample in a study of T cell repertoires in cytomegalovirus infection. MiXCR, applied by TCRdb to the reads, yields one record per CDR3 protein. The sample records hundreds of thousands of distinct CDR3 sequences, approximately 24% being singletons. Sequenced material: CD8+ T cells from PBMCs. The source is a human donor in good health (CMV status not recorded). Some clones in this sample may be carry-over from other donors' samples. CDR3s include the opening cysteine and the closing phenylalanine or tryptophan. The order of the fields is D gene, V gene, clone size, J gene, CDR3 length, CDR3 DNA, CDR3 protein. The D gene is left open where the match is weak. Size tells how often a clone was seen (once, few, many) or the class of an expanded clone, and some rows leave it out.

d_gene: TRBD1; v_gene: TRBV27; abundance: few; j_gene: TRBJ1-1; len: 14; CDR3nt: TGTGCCAGCAGTCTGACAGGGGCCGTTCCTGAAGCTTTCTTT; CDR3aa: CASSLTGAVPEAFF
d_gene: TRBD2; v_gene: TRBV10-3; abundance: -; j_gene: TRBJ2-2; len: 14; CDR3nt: TGTGCCATCAGCTCTAGCGGGGTCGTCGGGGAGCTGTTTTTT; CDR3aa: CAISSSGVVGELFF
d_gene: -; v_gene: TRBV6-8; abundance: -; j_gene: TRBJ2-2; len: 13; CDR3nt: TGTGCCAGCAGTAACGGACGGACCGGGGAGCTGTTTTTT; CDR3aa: CASSNGRTGELFF
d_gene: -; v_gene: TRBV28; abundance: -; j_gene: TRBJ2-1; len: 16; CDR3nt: TGTGCCAGCCGAAACCTTCGACTCTCCCTCGGCAATGAGCAGTTCTTC; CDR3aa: CASRNLRLSLGNEQFF
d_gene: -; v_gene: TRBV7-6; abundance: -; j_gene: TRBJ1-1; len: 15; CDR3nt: TGTGCCAGCAGCCCCTCGGACAGTTGGAAGACTGAAGCTTTCTTT; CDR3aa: CASSPSDSWKTEAFF
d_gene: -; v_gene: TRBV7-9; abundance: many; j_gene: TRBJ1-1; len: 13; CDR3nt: TGTGCCAGCAGCCCAGACAGTAACACTGAAGCTTTCTTT; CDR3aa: CASSPDSNTEAFF
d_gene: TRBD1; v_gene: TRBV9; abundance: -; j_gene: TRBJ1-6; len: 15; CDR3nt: TGTGCCAGCAGCGGCCGACAGGGCTCGGGTTCACCCCTCCACTTT; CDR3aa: CASSGRQGSGSPLHF
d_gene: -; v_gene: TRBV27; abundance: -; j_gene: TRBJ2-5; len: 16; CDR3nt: TGTGCCAGCGCGGCTCGGAAAGGGAACAGTCAAGAGGCCCAGTACTTC; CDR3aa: CASAARKGNSQEAQYF
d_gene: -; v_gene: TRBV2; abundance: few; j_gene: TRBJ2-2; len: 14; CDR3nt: TGTGCCAGCAGTGAAGCGAGGAACACCGGGGAGCTGTTTTTT; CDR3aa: CASSEARNTGELFF
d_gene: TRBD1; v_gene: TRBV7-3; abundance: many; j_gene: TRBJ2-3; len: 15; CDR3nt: TGTGCCAGCAGCGGGCGGGACAGGGGAACAGATACGCAGTATTTT; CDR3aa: CASSGRDRGTDTQYF
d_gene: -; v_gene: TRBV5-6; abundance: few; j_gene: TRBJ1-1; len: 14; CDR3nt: TGTGCCAGCAGCTTGGGGGGCTGGAACACTGAAGCTTTCTTT; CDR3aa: CASSLGGWNTEAFF
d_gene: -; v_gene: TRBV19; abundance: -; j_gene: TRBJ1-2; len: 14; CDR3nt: TGTGCCAGTAGGCGGGACACAACTAACTATGGCTACACCTTC; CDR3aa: CASRRDTTNYGYTF
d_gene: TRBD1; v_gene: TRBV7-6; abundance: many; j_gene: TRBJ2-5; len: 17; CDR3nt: TGTGCCAGCAGCTTTCCCCGGGACAGGGGGCGCGAAGAGACCCAGTACTTC; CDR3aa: CASSFPRDRGREETQYF
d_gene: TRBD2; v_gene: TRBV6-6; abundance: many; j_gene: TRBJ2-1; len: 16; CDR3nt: TGTGCCAGCTTGGGGACTAGCGGGTCCTCCTACAATGAGCAGTTCTTC; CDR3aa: CASLGTSGSSYNEQFF
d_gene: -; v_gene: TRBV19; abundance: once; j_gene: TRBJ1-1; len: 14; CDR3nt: TGTGCCAGTAGGAGGAGGGGCCCGAACACTGAAGCTTTCTTT; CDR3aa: CASRRRGPNTEAFF
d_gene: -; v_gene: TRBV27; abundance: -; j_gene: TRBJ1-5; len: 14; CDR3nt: TGTGCCAGCTCTATGATTAATAGCAATCAGCCCCAGCATTTT; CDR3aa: CASSMINSNQPQHF
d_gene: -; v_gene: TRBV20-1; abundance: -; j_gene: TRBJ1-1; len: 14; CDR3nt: TGCAGTGCTAGAGATCCCAGGGGTATCACTGAAGCTTTCTTT; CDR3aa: CSARDPRGITEAFF
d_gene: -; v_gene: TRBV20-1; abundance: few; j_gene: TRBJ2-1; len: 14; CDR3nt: TGCAGTGTCCCGGGGAGGGGGTGGATGGATGAGCAGTTCTTC; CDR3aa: CSVPGRGWMDEQFF
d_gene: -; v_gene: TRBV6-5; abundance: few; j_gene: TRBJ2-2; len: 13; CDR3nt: TGTGCCAGCAGTTACTCCAAGTCTCATCAGCTGTTTTTT; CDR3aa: CASSYSKSHQLFF
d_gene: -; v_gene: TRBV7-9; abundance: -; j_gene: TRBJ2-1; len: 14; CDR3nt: TGTGCCAGCAGCTTCCTGGGGGCGTACAATGAGCAGTTCTTC; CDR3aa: CASSFLGAYNEQFF
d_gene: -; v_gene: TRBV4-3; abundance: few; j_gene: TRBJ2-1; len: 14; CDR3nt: TGCGCCAGCAGCCAATCGGACGGTTACAATGAGCAGTTCTTC; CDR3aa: CASSQSDGYNEQFF
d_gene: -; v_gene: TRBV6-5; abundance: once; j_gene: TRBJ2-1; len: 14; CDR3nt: TGTGCCAGCAGTTACAACGGGGCCGGCATTGAGCAGTTCTTC; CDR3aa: CASSYNGAGIEQFF
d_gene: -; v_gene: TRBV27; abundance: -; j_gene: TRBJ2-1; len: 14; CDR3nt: TGTGCCACCAGTCTAGGGTCTTCCTACAATAAGCAGTTCTTC; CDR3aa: CATSLGSSYNKQFF
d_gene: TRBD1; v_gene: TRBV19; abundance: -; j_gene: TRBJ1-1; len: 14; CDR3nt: TGTGCCAGTACTACCGACAGGGCGAACACTGAAGCTTTCTTT; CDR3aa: CASTTDRANTEAFF